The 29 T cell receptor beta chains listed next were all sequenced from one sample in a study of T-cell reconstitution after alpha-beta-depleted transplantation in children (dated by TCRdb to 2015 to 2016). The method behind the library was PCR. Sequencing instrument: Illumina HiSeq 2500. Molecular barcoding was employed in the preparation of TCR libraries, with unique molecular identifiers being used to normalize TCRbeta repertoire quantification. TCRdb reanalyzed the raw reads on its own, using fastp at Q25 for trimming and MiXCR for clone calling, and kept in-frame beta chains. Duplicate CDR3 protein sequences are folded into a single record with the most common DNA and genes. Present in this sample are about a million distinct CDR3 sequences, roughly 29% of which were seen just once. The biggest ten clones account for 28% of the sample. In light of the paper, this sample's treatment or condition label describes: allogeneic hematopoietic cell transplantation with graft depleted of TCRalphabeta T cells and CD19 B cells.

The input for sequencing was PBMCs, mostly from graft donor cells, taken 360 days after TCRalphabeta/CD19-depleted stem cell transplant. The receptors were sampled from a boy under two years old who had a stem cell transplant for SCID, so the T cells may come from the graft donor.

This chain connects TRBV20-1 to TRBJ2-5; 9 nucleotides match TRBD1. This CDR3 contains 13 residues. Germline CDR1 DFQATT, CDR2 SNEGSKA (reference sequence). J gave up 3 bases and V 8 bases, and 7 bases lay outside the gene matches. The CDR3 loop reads CSSGTGSEETQYF. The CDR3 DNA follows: TGCAGTTCCGGGACAGGGAGTGAAGAGACCCAGTACTTC.

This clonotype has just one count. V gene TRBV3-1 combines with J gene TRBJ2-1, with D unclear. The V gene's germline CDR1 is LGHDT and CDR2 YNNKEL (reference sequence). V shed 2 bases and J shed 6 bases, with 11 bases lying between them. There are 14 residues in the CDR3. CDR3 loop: CASSQRNPGNEQFF. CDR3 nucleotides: TGTGCCAGCAGCCAAAGGAATCCCGGCAATGAGCAGTTCTTC.

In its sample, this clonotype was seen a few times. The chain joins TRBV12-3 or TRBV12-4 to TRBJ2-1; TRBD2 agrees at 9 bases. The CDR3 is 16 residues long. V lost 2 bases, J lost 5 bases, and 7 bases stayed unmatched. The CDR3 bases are TGTGCCAGCAGTTTATCCGCGGGGGGGCGCCACAATGAGCAGTTCTTC. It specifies CASSLSAGGRHNEQFF.

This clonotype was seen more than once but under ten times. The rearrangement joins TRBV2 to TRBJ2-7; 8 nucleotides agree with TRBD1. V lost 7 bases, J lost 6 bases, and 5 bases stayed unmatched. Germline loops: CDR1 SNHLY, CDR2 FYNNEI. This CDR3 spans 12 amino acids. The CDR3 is CASTLDRVEQYF. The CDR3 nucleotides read TGTGCCAGCACCTTGGACAGGGTCGAGCAGTACTTC.

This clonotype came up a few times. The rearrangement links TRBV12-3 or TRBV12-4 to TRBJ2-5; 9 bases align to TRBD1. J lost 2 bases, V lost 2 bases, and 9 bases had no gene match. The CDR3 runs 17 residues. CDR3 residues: CASSLRGQGRIQETQYF. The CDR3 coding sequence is TGTGCCAGCAGTTTAAGGGGACAGGGCAGGATACAAGAGACCCAGTACTTC.

CDR3 region: CASPQRGKRPDTQYF. Written as DNA, the CDR3 is TGTGCCAGCCCACAGAGGGGTAAGCGGCCAGATACGCAGTATTTT. The chain carries TRBV2 and TRBJ2-3; D tentatively reads TRBD1 or TRBD2 (5 bases each). This CDR3 has 15 amino acids. Germline loops: CDR1 SNHLY, CDR2 FYNNEI. Trimming took 8 bases from V and 4 from J, leaving 19 bases between them.

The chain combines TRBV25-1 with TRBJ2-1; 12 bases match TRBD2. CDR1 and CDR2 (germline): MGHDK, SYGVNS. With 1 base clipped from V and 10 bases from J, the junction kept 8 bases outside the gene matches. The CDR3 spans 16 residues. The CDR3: CASSEFPSGGAGEQFF. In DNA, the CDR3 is TGTGCCAGCAGTGAATTCCCTAGCGGGGGGGCCGGGGAGCAGTTCTTC. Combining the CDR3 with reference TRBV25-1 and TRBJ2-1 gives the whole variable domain EADIYQTPRYLVIGTGKKITLECSQTMGHDKMYWYQQDPGMELHLIHYSYGVNSTEKGDLSSESTVSRIRTEHFPLTLESARPSHTSQYLCASSEFPSGGAGEQFFGPGTRLTVL.

The CDR3 DNA is TGCAGCGTACGTAAGGGGAACACTGAAGCTTTCTTT. This sequence encodes CSVRKGNTEAFF. The chain employs TRBV29-1 and TRBJ1-1; D call uncertain. This CDR3 region has 12 residues. Looked up from germline, CDR1 is SQVTM and CDR2 is ANQGSEA. Trimming pared 6 bases from V and 1 base from J, leaving 9 bases between.

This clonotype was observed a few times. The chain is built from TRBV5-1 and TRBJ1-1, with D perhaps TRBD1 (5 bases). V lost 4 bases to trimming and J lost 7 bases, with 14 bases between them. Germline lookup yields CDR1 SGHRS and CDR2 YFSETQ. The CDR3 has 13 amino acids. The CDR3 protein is CASSQGFFDEAFF. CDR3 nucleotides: TGCGCCAGCAGCCAGGGCTTCTTCGATGAAGCTTTCTTT.

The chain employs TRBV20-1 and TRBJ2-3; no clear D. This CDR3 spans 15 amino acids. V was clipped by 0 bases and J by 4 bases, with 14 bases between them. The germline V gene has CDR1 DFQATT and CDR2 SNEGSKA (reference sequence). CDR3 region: CSARDPKTRADTQYF. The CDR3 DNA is TGCAGTGCTAGAGACCCGAAGACCCGGGCAGATACGCAGTATTTT.

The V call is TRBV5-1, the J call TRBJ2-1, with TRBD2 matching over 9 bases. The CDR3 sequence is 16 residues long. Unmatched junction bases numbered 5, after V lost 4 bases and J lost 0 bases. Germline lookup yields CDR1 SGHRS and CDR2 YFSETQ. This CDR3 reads CASSKSSGTSYNEQFF. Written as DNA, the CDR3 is TGCGCCAGCAGCAAATCTAGCGGGACCTCCTACAATGAGCAGTTCTTC.

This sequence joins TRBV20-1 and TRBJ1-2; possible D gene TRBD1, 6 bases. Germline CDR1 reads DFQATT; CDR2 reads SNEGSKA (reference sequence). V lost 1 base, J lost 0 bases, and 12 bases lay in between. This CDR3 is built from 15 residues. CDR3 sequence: CSARGRTAANYGYTF. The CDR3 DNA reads TGCAGTGCTAGAGGTCGGACAGCAGCTAACTATGGCTACACCTTC.

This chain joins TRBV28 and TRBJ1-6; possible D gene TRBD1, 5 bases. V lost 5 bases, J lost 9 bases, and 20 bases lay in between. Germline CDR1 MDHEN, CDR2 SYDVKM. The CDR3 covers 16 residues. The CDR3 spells CASSLQPGRSGSPLHF. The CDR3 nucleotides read TGTGCCAGCAGTCTACAACCGGGGCGGTCGGGTTCACCCCTCCACTTT.

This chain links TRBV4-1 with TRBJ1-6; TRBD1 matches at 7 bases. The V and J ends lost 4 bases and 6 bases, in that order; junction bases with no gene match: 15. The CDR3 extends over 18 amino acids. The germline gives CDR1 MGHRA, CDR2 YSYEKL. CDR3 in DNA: TGCGCCAGCAGCCCCCTAGGGGTCCAGGGGGTAATTAATTCACCCCTCCACTTT. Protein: CASSPLGVQGVINSPLHF.

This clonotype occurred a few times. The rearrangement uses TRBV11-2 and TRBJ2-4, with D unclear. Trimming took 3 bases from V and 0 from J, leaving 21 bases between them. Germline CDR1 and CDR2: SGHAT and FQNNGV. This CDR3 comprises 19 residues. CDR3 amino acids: CASSFDPQTSHLAKNIQYF. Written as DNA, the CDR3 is TGTGCCAGCAGCTTTGATCCCCAGACATCCCATTTAGCCAAAAACATTCAGTACTTC. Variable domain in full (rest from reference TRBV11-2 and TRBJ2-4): EAGVAQSPRYKIIEKRQSVAFWCNPISGHATLYWYQQILGQGPKLLIQFQNNGVVDDSQLPKDRFSAERLKGVDSTLKIQPAKLEDSAVYLCASSFDPQTSHLAKNIQYFGAGTRLSVL.

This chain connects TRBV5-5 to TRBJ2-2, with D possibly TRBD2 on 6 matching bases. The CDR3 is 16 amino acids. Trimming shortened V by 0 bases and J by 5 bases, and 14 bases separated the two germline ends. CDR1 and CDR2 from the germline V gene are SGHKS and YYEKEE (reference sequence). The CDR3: CASSLAGGVGTGELFF. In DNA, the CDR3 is TGTGCCAGCAGCTTGGCCGGAGGGGTTGGTACCGGGGAGCTGTTTTTT.

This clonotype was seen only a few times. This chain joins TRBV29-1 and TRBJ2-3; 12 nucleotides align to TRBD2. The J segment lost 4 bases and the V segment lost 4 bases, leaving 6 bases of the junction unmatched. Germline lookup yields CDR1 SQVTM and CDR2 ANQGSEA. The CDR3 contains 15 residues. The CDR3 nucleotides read TGCAGCGTTGCCGGGCTAGCGGGGGGGCCAGATACGCAGTATTTT. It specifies CSVAGLAGGPDTQYF.

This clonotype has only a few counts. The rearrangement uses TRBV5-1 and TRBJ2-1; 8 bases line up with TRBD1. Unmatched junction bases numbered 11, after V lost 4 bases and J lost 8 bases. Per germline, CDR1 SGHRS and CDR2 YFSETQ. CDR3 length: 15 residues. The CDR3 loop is CASSEAGGLSDEQFF. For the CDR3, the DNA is TGCGCCAGCAGCGAGGCAGGGGGCTTGTCAGATGAGCAGTTCTTC.

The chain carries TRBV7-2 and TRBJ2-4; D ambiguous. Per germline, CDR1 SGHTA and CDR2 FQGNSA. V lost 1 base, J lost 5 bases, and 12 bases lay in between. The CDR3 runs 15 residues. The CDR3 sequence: CASSLGITAENIQYF. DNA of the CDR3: TGTGCCAGCAGCTTAGGAATAACGGCCGAAAACATTCAGTACTTC.

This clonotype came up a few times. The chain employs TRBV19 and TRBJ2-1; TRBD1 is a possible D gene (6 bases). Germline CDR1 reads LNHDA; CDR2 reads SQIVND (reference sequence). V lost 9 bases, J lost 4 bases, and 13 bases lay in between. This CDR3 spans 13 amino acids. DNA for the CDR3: TGTGCCAGCCAACGACAGGCTTACAATGAGCAGTTCTTC. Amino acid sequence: CASQRQAYNEQFF.

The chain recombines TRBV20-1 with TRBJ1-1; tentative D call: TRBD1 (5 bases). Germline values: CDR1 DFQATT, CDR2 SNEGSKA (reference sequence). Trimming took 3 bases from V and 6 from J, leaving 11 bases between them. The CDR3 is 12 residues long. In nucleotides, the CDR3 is TGCAGTGCTAGTAGGGGATGGGCTGAAGCTTTCTTT. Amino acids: CSASRGWAEAFF.

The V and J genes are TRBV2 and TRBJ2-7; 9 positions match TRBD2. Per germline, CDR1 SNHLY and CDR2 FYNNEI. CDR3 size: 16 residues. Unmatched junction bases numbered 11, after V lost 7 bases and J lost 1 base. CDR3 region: CASTTRLAGRSYEQYF. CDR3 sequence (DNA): TGTGCCAGCACCACACGGCTAGCGGGGAGATCCTACGAGCAGTACTTC.

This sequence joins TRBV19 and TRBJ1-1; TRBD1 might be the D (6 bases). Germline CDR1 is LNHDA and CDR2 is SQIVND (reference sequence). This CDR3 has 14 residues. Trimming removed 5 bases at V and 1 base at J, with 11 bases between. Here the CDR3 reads CASSEQGENTEAFF. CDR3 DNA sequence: TGTGCCAGTAGTGAACAGGGTGAGAACACTGAAGCTTTCTTT.

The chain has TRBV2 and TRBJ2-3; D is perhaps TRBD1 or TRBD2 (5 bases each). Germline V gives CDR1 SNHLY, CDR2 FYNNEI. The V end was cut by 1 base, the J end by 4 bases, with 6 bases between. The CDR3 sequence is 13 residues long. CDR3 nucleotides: TGTGCCAGCAGTGAAGAGGGACCAGATACGCAGTATTTT. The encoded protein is CASSEEGPDTQYF.

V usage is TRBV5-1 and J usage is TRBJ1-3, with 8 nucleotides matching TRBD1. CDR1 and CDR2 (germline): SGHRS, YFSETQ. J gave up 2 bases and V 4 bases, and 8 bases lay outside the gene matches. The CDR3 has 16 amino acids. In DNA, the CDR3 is TGCGCCAGCAGCCTAGGGACAGGAGGGACTGGAAACACCATATATTTT. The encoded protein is CASSLGTGGTGNTIYF.

The DNA for the CDR3 is TGTGCCAGCAGGTCGGTTCGGACAGGGACATCGGGGGATGGCTACACCTTC. Amino acid sequence: CASRSVRTGTSGDGYTF. V gene TRBV6-1 combines with J gene TRBJ1-2, with 8 positions matching TRBD1. Germline V gene sequence: CDR1 MNHNS, CDR2 SASEGT. The CDR3 runs to 17 residues. V gave up 6 bases and J gave up 6 bases; unmatched junction bases: 18.

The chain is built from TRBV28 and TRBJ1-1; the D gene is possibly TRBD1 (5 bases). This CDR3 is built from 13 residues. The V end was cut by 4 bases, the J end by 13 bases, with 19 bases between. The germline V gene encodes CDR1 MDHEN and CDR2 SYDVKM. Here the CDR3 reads CASSSRRGRPGFF. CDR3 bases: TGTGCCAGCAGTTCCCGAAGGGGCAGGCCAGGTTTCTTT.

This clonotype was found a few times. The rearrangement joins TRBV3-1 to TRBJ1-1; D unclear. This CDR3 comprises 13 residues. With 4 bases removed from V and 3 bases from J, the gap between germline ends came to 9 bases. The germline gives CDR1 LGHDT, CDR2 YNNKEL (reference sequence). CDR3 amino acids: CASSRFDYTEAFF. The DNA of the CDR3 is TGTGCCAGCAGCCGCTTCGACTACACTGAAGCTTTCTTT.

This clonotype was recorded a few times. The CDR3, as DNA: TGCAGTGCCCCTGGGGCAGATAACACCGGGGAGCTGTTTTTT. It is translated as CSAPGADNTGELFF. This sequence joins TRBV20-1 and TRBJ2-2, with D possibly being TRBD1 (5 bases). Germline loops: CDR1 DFQATT, CDR2 SNEGSKA (reference sequence). V was clipped by 6 bases and J by 2 bases, with 13 bases between them. The CDR3 has 14 amino acids.